A selection of T cell receptor beta chains follows, all from one sample in a study of T cell responses to AZD1222 COVID-19 vaccine. Sequencing used immunoSEQ multiplex PCR; TCRdb keeps in-frame clones, though not all of them. The sample lists 100,000 to 150,000 clones; about nine tenths were seen once. The material sequenced was peripheral blood, taken on day 0 of AZD1222 vaccination. These TCRs come from an adult in good health. The CDR3 runs from the conserved cysteine through the conserved F or W. The D gene is left open where the match is weak. The size field is filled for only some rows; it gives once, few, many or a size class.

TRBD1 . TRBJ1-2 TRBV6-5 CASSLDRVHGYTF TGTGCCAGCAGTTTGGACAGGGTCCATGGCTACACCTTC
. . TRBJ1-3 TRBV7-6 CASSLEPTGPGNTIYF TGTGCCAGCAGCTTAGAGCCCACAGGGCCTGGAAACACCATATATTTT
TRBD2 . TRBJ2-1 TRBV6-5 CASSYGSGGLNEQFF TGTGCCAGCAGTTACGGGAGCGGGGGGCTCAATGAGCAGTTCTTC
. . TRBJ1-1 TRBV5-1 CASSSGVSDTEAFF TGCGCCAGCAGCTCGGGAGTCTCGGACACTGAAGCTTTCTTT
TRBD1 . TRBJ1-5 TRBV6-2/TRBV6-3 CASSPDRPDQPQHF TGTGCCAGCAGCCCGGACAGGCCCGATCAGCCCCAGCATTTT
TRBD2 once TRBJ2-1 TRBV3-1/TRBV3-2 CASSQELAGGREQFF TGTGCCAGCAGCCAAGAACTAGCGGGAGGGCGAGAGCAGTTCTTC
. . TRBJ1-1 TRBV28 CASSLSRTPMGTEAFF TGTGCCAGCAGTTTATCCAGGACACCTATGGGCACTGAAGCTTTCTTT
. . TRBJ2-1 TRBV18 CASSPDRDFYNEQFF TGTGCCAGCTCACCTGATAGGGACTTCTACAATGAGCAGTTCTTC
. . TRBJ2-3 TRBV28 CASSLDYTDTQYF TGTGCCAGCAGTTTAGACTACACAGATACGCAGTATTTT
TRBD1 . TRBJ2-7 TRBV3-1/TRBV3-2 CASSFRDRVSYEQYF TGTGCCAGCAGCTTCCGGGACAGGGTCTCCTACGAGCAGTACTTC
TRBD1 few TRBJ2-7 TRBV3-1/TRBV3-2 CASSQVGTGRGYEQYF TGTGCCAGCAGCCAAGTGGGGACAGGGAGAGGATACGAGCAGTACTTC
TRBD2 . TRBJ2-1 TRBV7-2 CASSLELAGGWEQFF TGTGCCAGCAGCTTAGAACTAGCGGGAGGCTGGGAGCAGTTCTTC
. . TRBJ1-3 TRBV18 CASSPTVGGGTGNTIYF TGTGCCAGCTCACCAACGGTTGGCGGCGGTACGGGAAACACCATATATTTT
. . TRBJ2-7 TRBV5-1 CASTASGVGGYEQYF TGCGCCAGCACAGCATCAGGGGTTGGGGGTTACGAGCAGTACTTC
. . TRBJ2-7 TRBV19 CASSPRDKVGSEQYF TGTGCCAGTAGTCCCCGGGACAAGGTGGGCTCCGAGCAGTACTTC
TRBD2 . TRBJ2-5 TRBV7-9 CASSNLGLAGETQYF TGTGCCAGCAGCAACTTGGGACTAGCGGGGGAGACCCAGTACTTC
TRBD2 . TRBJ2-1 TRBV13 CASSLGLAVFYNEQFF TGTGCCAGCAGCTTAGGCCTAGCGGTTTTTTACAATGAGCAGTTCTTC
. . TRBJ2-1 TRBV29-1 CSVPLYNEQFF TGCAGCGTTCCCCTATACAATGAGCAGTTCTTC
. . TRBJ1-1 TRBV7-9 CASSFGGANTEAFF TGTGCCAGCAGCTTCGGGGGGGCGAACACTGAAGCTTTCTTT
. . TRBJ1-2 TRBV19 CASTWDYGYTF TGTGCCAGTACCTGGGACTATGGCTACACCTTC
TRBD1 once TRBJ1-2 TRBV19 CASSILGTGADGYTF TGTGCCAGTAGTATTCTTGGGACAGGAGCTGATGGCTACACCTTC
. once TRBJ2-5 TRBV27 CASSLSVGDQETQYF TGTGCCAGCAGTTTATCGGTAGGGGATCAAGAGACCCAGTACTTC
TRBD1 . TRBJ2-3 TRBV27 CASSTDRSLADTQYF TGTGCCAGCAGTACGGACAGGTCGTTGGCAGATACGCAGTATTTT
. . TRBJ2-7 TRBV2 CASCDTSGASYEQYF TGTGCCAGCTGCGATACATCGGGTGCGTCTTACGAGCAGTACTTC
TRBD2 . TRBJ2-2 TRBV4-2 CASSRESGGADTGELFF TGTGCCAGCAGCCGGGAGAGCGGGGGGGCTGACACCGGGGAGCTGTTTTTT
TRBD2 . TRBJ2-3 TRBV2 CASRPAGGRSVIDTQYF TGTGCCAGCAGGCCAGCGGGAGGGCGCTCGGTCATAGATACGCAGTATTTT
TRBD2 . TRBJ2-5 TRBV10-2 CASSRTSGKETQYF TGCGCCAGCAGTCGGACTAGCGGGAAAGAGACCCAGTACTTC
. many TRBJ2-1 TRBV6-2/TRBV6-3 CASSYSSTRGVYNEQFF TGTGCCAGCAGTTACTCGAGTACAAGAGGCGTCTACAATGAGCAGTTCTTC
. . TRBJ1-5 TRBV28 CASSFVQGPLNQPQHF TGTGCCAGCAGTTTTGTACAGGGACCCCTCAATCAGCCCCAGCATTTT
. . TRBJ2-3 TRBV6-5 CASSRVEGPDTQYF TGTGCCAGCAGCCGCGTGGAAGGCCCAGATACGCAGTATTTT
. . TRBJ1-1 TRBV3-1/TRBV3-2 CASRLGVEDTEAFF TGTGCCAGCAGATTAGGTGTGGAAGACACTGAAGCTTTCTTT
TRBD2 . TRBJ2-5 TRBV19 CASSKAGQETQYF TGTGCCAGTAGTAAAGCGGGGCAAGAGACCCAGTACTTC
. . TRBJ2-3 TRBV7-8 CASSPNLDTQYF TGTGCCAGCAGCCCCAACTTGGATACGCAGTATTTT
. . TRBJ2-2 TRBV28 CASRQGNGELFF TGTGCCAGCAGGCAGGGAAACGGGGAGCTGTTTTTT
TRBD1 . TRBJ1-1 TRBV5-4 CASSSVSRDSEAFF TGTGCCAGCAGCTCAGTATCCCGGGACAGCGAAGCTTTCTTT
TRBD1 . TRBJ2-7 TRBV7-2 CASSFSWTGDHEQYF TGTGCCAGCAGCTTCTCTTGGACAGGGGATCACGAGCAGTACTTC
TRBD1 . TRBJ1-6 TRBV28 CASRAGGQRANSPLHF TGTGCCAGCAGAGCAGGGGGACAGAGGGCGAATTCACCCCTCCACTTT
TRBD2 . TRBJ2-2 TRBV28 CASSPWTSGSTGELFF TGTGCCAGCAGTCCGTGGACTAGCGGGAGCACCGGGGAGCTGTTTTTT
. . TRBJ2-3 TRBV7-9 CASSSTGISTDTQYF TGTGCCAGCAGCTCTACAGGGATTAGCACAGATACGCAGTATTTT
. once TRBJ2-1 TRBV25-1 CASTGPNEQFF TGTGCCAGCACTGGCCCCAATGAGCAGTTCTTC
. . TRBJ1-4 TRBV30 CAPAAHEKLFF TGTGCCCCCGCAGCCCATGAAAAACTGTTTTTT
. . TRBJ1-1 TRBV28 CAGGTAYEAFF TGTGCCGGGGGGACCGCCTATGAAGCTTTCTTT
TRBD1 . TRBJ1-1 TRBV4-1 CPSSRPGQGGTEAFF TGCCCCAGCAGCCGCCCGGGACAGGGAGGCACTGAAGCTTTCTTT
. . TRBJ2-1 TRBV7-8 CASSLQRSSYNEQFF TGTGCCAGCAGCTTACAGCGGAGCTCCTACAATGAGCAGTTCTTC
. . TRBJ1-1 TRBV5-4 CASSSSGKRAFF TGTGCCAGCAGCAGTTCAGGGAAGAGAGCTTTCTTT
TRBD1 . TRBJ1-1 TRBV11-2 CASSEHRGQGSEAFF TGTGCCAGCAGCGAACACAGGGGTCAGGGAAGTGAAGCTTTCTTT
. . TRBJ1-1 TRBV6-5 CASSYLGRSGTEAFF TGTGCCAGCAGTTACTTGGGGCGGTCGGGCACTGAAGCTTTCTTT
TRBD1 . TRBJ1-1 TRBV19 CASSMGGTATKAFF TGTGCCAGTAGTATGGGGGGGACAGCCACTAAAGCTTTCTTT
. . TRBJ1-4 TRBV7-9 CASSLSGGGEKLFF TGTGCCAGCAGCCTAAGCGGGGGAGGTGAAAAACTGTTTTTT
. . TRBJ1-1 TRBV6-5 CASSPGTVKTFF TGTGCCAGCAGCCCAGGGACGGTTAAGACTTTCTTT
. once TRBJ2-3 TRBV5-1 CASSLGSTSTDTQYF TGCGCCAGCAGCTTGGGCTCCACTAGCACAGATACGCAGTATTTT
. . TRBJ1-6 TRBV7-6 CASSLAPFSRDFNSPLHF TGTGCCAGCAGCTTAGCTCCGTTTAGCCGGGACTTTAATTCACCCCTCCACTTT
. . TRBJ2-7 TRBV11-2 CASSLSTDASYEQYF TGTGCCAGCAGCTTAAGCACGGACGCCTCCTACGAGCAGTACTTC
TRBD2 few TRBJ2-7 TRBV27 CASSLISGTSLTYEQYF TGTGCCAGCAGTTTAATATCCGGGACTAGCCTCACCTACGAGCAGTACTTC
TRBD1 . TRBJ1-1 TRBV14 CASNKGGQGHTEAFF TGTGCCAGCAACAAAGGTGGACAGGGTCACACTGAAGCTTTCTTT